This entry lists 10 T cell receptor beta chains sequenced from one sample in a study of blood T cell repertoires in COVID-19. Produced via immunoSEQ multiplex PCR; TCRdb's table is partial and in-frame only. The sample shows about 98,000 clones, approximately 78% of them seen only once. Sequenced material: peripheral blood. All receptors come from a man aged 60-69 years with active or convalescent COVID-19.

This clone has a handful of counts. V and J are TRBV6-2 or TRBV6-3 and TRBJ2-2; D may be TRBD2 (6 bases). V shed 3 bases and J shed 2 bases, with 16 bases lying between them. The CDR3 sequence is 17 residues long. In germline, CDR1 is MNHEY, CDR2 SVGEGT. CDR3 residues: CASSYPRGSGNTGELFF. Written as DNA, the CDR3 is TGTGCCAGCAGTTATCCCCGGGGGAGCGGAAACACCGGGGAGCTGTTTTTT.

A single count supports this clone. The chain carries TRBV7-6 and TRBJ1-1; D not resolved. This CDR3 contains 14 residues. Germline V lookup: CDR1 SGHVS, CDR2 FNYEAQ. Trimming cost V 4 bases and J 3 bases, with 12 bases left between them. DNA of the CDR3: TGTGCCAGCAGCTCCTCGGACTTCGACACTGAAGCTTTCTTT. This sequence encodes CASSSSDFDTEAFF.

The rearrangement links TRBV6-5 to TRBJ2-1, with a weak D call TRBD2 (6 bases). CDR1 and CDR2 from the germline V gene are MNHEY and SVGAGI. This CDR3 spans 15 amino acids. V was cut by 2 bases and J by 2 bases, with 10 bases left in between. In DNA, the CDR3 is TGTGCCAGCAGTTACGAGGGAGGAGCCTACAATGAGCAGTTCTTC. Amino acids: CASSYEGGAYNEQFF.

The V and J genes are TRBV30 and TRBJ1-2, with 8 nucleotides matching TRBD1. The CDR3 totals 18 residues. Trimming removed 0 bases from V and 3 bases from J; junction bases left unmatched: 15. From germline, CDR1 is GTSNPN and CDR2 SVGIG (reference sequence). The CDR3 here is CAWSVRGLGQGLYYGYTF. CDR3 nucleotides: TGTGCCTGGAGTGTACGGGGACTCGGACAGGGACTATACTATGGCTACACCTTC. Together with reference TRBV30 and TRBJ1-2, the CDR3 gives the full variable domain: SQTIHQWPATLVQPVGSPLSLECTVEGTSNPNLYWYRQAAGRGLQLLFYSVGIGQISSEVPQNLSASRPQDRQFILSSKKLLLSDSGFYLCAWSVRGLGQGLYYGYTFGSGTRLTVV.

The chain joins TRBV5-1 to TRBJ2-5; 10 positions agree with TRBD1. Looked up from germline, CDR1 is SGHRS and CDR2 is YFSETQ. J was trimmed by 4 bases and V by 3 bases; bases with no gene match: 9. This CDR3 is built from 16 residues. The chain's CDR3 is CASSSLTGGPGETQYF. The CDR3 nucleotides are TGCGCCAGCAGCTCGCTGACAGGGGGCCCCGGAGAGACCCAGTACTTC. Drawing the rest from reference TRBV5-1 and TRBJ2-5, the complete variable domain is KAGVTQTPRYLIKTRGQQVTLSCSPISGHRSVSWYQQTPGQGLQFLFEYFSETQRNKGNFPGRFSGRQFSNSRSEMNVSTLELGDSALYLCASSSLTGGPGETQYFGPGTRLLVL.

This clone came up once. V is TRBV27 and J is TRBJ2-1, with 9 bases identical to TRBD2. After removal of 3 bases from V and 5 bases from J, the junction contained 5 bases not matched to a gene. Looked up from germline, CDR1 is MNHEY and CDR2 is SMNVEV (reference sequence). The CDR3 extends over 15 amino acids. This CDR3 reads CASSFAGGPHNEQFF. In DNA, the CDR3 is TGTGCCAGCAGTTTTGCGGGAGGGCCACACAATGAGCAGTTCTTC.

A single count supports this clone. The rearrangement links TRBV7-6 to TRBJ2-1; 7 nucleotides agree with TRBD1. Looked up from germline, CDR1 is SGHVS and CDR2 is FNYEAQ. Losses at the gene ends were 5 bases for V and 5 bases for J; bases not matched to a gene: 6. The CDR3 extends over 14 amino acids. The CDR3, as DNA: TGTGCCAGCAGCCGCACCACAGGGGACAATGAGCAGTTCTTC. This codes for CASSRTTGDNEQFF. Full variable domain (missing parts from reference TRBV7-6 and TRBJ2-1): GAGVSQSPRYKVTKRGQDVALRCDPISGHVSLYWYRQALGQGPEFLTYFNYEAQQDKSGLPNDRFSAERPEGSISTLTIQRTEQRDSAMYRCASSRTTGDNEQFFGPGTRLTVL.

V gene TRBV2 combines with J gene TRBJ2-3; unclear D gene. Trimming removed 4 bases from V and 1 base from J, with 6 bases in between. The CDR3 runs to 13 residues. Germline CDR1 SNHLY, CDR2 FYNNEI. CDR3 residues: CASSAPGTDTQYF. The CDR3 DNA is TGTGCCAGCAGTGCCCCGGGCACAGATACGCAGTATTTT.

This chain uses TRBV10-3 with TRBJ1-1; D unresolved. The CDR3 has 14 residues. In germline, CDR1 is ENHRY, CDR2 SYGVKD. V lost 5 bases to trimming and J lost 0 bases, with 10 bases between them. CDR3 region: CAISPGILNTEAFF. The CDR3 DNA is TGTGCCATCAGTCCCGGGATCCTGAACACTGAAGCTTTCTTT.

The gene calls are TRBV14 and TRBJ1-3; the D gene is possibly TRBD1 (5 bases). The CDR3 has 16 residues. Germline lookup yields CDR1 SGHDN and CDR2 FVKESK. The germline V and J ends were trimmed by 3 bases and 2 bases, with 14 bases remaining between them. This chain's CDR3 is CASSQQEGIPGNTIYF. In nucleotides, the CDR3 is TGTGCCAGCAGCCAGCAGGAGGGGATCCCTGGAAACACCATATATTTT.